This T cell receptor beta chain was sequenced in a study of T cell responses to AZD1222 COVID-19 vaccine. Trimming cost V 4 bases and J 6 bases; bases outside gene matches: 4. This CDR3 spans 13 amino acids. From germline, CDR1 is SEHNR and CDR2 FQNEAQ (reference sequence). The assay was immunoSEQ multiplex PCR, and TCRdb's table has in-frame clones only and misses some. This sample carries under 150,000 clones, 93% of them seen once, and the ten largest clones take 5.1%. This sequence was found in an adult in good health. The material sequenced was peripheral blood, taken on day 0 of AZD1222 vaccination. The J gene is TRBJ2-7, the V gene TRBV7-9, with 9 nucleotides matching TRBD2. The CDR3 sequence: CASSSGLAFEQYF. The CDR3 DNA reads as TGTGCCAGCAGCTCGGGACTAGCTTTCGAGCAGTACTTC.